The rows below give T cell receptor beta chains drawn from one sample of a study of shared clonotypes between healthy human individuals. The data were produced by immunoSEQ multiplex PCR, yet TCRdb's version contains in-frame clones alone and is incomplete. The sample contains just over 2,000,000 clones, 90% to 95% of which appear only once. The sequenced sample consisted of naive CD4+ T cells sorted from blood. The receptors derive from a young man in good health. CDR3s include the opening cysteine and the closing phenylalanine or tryptophan. D genes are given only for firm matches. A clone size is listed for some rows: how often the clone was seen (once, few, many), or a class if it is expanded.

cdr3_nt	cdr3_aa	d_call	v_call	clone_size	cdr3_length	j_call
TGTGCCAGCAGCTTAGTCTTAGGGTCCTACGAGCAGTACTTC	CASSLVLGSYEQYF	-	TRBV7-9	-	14	TRBJ2-7
TGTGCCAGCAGGCCGCGGGGAGCAGATACGCAGTATTTT	CASRPRGADTQYF	-	TRBV6-6	-	13	TRBJ2-3
TGTGCCAGCAGTGCCTCTCGGGGGGAGCGGCGATTCTACGAGCAGTACTTC	CASSASRGERRFYEQYF	TRBD2	TRBV25-1	-	17	TRBJ2-7
TGTGCTAGTTGGATGGACAGGGGAGGTCAGCCCCAGCATTTT	CASWMDRGGQPQHF	TRBD1	TRBV12-5	-	14	TRBJ1-5
TGTGCCAGCTCACCAAGGCAGGGGGACACCGGGGAGCTGTTTTTT	CASSPRQGDTGELFF	TRBD1	TRBV18	-	15	TRBJ2-2
TGTGCCAGTACCGCTAGCGGGAGTTTTAGCGAGCAGTTCTTC	CASTASGSFSEQFF	TRBD2	TRBV19	-	14	TRBJ2-1
TGTGCCATCAGTGACCCGGGACAGGGATCAGTATCACCCCTCCACTTT	CAISDPGQGSVSPLHF	TRBD1	TRBV10-3	-	16	TRBJ1-6
TGCGCCAGCAGCTTAAAGGGACTGAACACTGAAGCTTTCTTT	CASSLKGLNTEAFF	-	TRBV5-1	-	14	TRBJ1-1
TGTGCCAGCAGCTTAGGAACGACTAATGAGCAGTTCTTC	CASSLGTTNEQFF	-	TRBV7-8	once	13	TRBJ2-1
TGTGCCACCTGGACTAGTTCCTACAATGAGCAGTTCTTC	CATWTSSYNEQFF	TRBD2	TRBV6-5	-	13	TRBJ2-1
TGTGCCAGCAGTTTGGGCGGGAGCTCCTATAATTCACCCCTCCACTTT	CASSLGGSSYNSPLHF	-	TRBV28	-	16	TRBJ1-6
TGTGCCAGCAGCTTAAGGGGCGACGACATTAGGGATTTCCATGGCTACACCTTC	CASSLRGDDIRDFHGYTF	-	TRBV11-3	-	18	TRBJ1-2
TGTGCCATCCGGACTAGCGGGGAGAACACCGGGGAGCTGTTTTTT	CAIRTSGENTGELFF	TRBD2	TRBV10-3	-	15	TRBJ2-2
TGCGCCAGCAGTGGGTGGGGCCAAGAGACCCAGTACTTC	CASSGWGQETQYF	-	TRBV5-1	-	13	TRBJ2-5
TGCGCCAGCAGCAAAGGGGACACCTACCAAGAGACCCAGTACTTC	CASSKGDTYQETQYF	-	TRBV5-1	-	15	TRBJ2-5
TGTGCCAGCAGTTCGAGAGGAGGGAACAGTGAGCAGTTCTTC	CASSSRGGNSEQFF	-	TRBV6-5	-	14	TRBJ2-1
TGCAGCGTTGGCGTGACAGGGGGCGTCACCGGGGAGCTGTTTTTT	CSVGVTGGVTGELFF	TRBD1	TRBV29-1	-	15	TRBJ2-2
TGCGCCAGCAGCCAAGCCAGGGGGTTGATTTTCGAGCAGTACTTC	CASSQARGLIFEQYF	TRBD1	TRBV4-3	-	15	TRBJ2-7
TGTGCCAGCAGCTTAAAACTAGCGGGACACAATGAGCAGTTCTTC	CASSLKLAGHNEQFF	TRBD2	TRBV7-2	few	15	TRBJ2-1
TGTGCCAGTAGTAAGGGGCCTTTAGAGACCCAGTACTTC	CASSKGPLETQYF	-	TRBV19	-	13	TRBJ2-5
TGCGCCAGCAGCCCCACTAGCCCCTACGAGCAGTACTTC	CASSPTSPYEQYF	-	TRBV5-1	-	13	TRBJ2-7
TGTGCCAGCAGCCTAGGGCGGGAGGGCCTTACCGGGGAGCTGTTTTTT	CASSLGREGLTGELFF	TRBD2	TRBV7-2	-	16	TRBJ2-2
TGTGCCAGCAGTACAGGGGGCGCCGGTTCAGGCGAGCAGTACTTC	CASSTGGAGSGEQYF	TRBD1	TRBV6-5	-	15	TRBJ2-7
TGTGCCAGCAGCTTAGATGGTGTAGGGTACGGAGGCAAAAACATTCAGTACTTC	CASSLDGVGYGGKNIQYF	-	TRBV11-2	-	18	TRBJ2-4
TGTGCCAGCAGCTTAAAAACGGGGATAACGAACACCGGGGAGCTGTTTTTT	CASSLKTGITNTGELFF	-	TRBV7-3	-	17	TRBJ2-2
TGTGCCAGCTCACCTTACCGACAGTACTACGAGCAGTACTTC	CASSPYRQYYEQYF	-	TRBV18	-	14	TRBJ2-7
TGTGCCAGCTCACCACTGGGGACAGGAGGCTCTGGGGCCAACGTCCTGACTTTC	CASSPLGTGGSGANVLTF	TRBD1	TRBV18	-	18	TRBJ2-6
TGCGCCAGCAGCTTAGCCGGACTAGCGGGAGGGTCTGAGCAGTTCTTC	CASSLAGLAGGSEQFF	TRBD2	TRBV5-1	once	16	TRBJ2-1
TGTGCCAGCAGCCCGAGTGGGTCTAACTATGGCTACACCTTC	CASSPSGSNYGYTF	-	TRBV5-4	-	14	TRBJ1-2
TGCGCCAGCAGCTTGGCCGTAGCGGCCTCCTACAATGAGCAGTTCTTC	CASSLAVAASYNEQFF	-	TRBV5-1	-	16	TRBJ2-1
TGTGCCAGCACCACGGCCGGGGTTGGCACTGAAGCTTTCTTT	CASTTAGVGTEAFF	-	TRBV5-6	-	14	TRBJ1-1
TGTGCCAGCAATGAGGGGAGGAACACTGAAGCTTTCTTT	CASNEGRNTEAFF	-	TRBV28	-	13	TRBJ1-1
TGCGCCAGCAGCTGGGACAGGGCTGGCGAGCAGTTCTTC	CASSWDRAGEQFF	TRBD1	TRBV5-1	-	13	TRBJ2-1
TGTGCCAGCAGTGATGATGCACTTGTTTACGAGCAGTACTTC	CASSDDALVYEQYF	-	TRBV2	-	14	TRBJ2-7
TGTGCCAGCAGCCCTGAACTAGCGGGAGTGGGGAATGAGCAGTTCTTC	CASSPELAGVGNEQFF	TRBD2	TRBV6-6	-	16	TRBJ2-1
TGTGCCAGCAGCTTCTTATCAGAGACCCAGTACTTC	CASSFLSETQYF	-	TRBV7-9	-	12	TRBJ2-5
TGTGCCAGCAGCTTAGGAATGAGCCAGAAGTCCTACGAGCAGTACTTC	CASSLGMSQKSYEQYF	-	TRBV7-8	-	16	TRBJ2-7
TGTGCCACCAGCAGTGACGAACTAGGTGAACACGAGCAGTACTTC	CATSSDELGEHEQYF	-	TRBV15	-	15	TRBJ2-7
TGTGCCAGCAGCAAAGAGGGTAGCAATCAGCCCCAGCATTTT	CASSKEGSNQPQHF	-	TRBV6-1	-	14	TRBJ1-5
TGTGCTAGCAGCTTAGATTTGAATCAGCCCCAGCATTTT	CASSLDLNQPQHF	-	TRBV7-7	-	13	TRBJ1-5
TGCGCCAGCAGCCAAGATTCCGGTGAAAAACTGTTTTTT	CASSQDSGEKLFF	-	TRBV4-3	-	13	TRBJ1-4
TGTGCCAGCTCACCAGGACAGACCTATAATTCACCCCTCCACTTT	CASSPGQTYNSPLHF	-	TRBV18	-	15	TRBJ1-6
TGTGCCAGCAGCGTAGGGGCTAACACTGAAGCTTTCTTT	CASSVGANTEAFF	-	TRBV9	-	13	TRBJ1-1
TGCGCCAGCAGCCCGGTCGACAGGGGGAACAATGAGCAGTTCTTC	CASSPVDRGNNEQFF	TRBD1	TRBV5-1	-	15	TRBJ2-1
TGTGCCACCCGCAGGGGGGCGAACTACGAGCAGTACTTC	CATRRGANYEQYF	-	TRBV19	-	13	TRBJ2-7
TGTGCCAGCTCACCACCGGGGGACCCTAGCAATCAGCCCCAGCATTTT	CASSPPGDPSNQPQHF	-	TRBV18	-	16	TRBJ1-5
TGCGCCAGCAGCTTCCTAGCGGGGGGAATCGAAGCGCAGTATTTT	CASSFLAGGIEAQYF	TRBD2	TRBV5-1	-	15	TRBJ2-3
TGTGCCTGGAGCCCCCCCCAGATAAGGGGGGAGCTGTTTTTT	CAWSPPQIRGELFF	-	TRBV30	-	14	TRBJ2-2
TGCGCCAGCAGCCAAGATTCGGGGCTGGGCAATCAGCCCCAGCATTTT	CASSQDSGLGNQPQHF	-	TRBV4-1	-	16	TRBJ1-5
TGCGCCAGCAAGGACAACGATGAAAAACTGTTTTTT	CASKDNDEKLFF	-	TRBV5-1	-	12	TRBJ1-4